A single sample gave rise to the 10 T cell receptor beta chains below, sequenced in a study of beta chain features in type 1 diabetes. General study findings and limits: When Type 1 diabetes patients were examined, their TCRB CDR3s proved moderately but significantly shorter in all four CD4+ subsets.

The antigens these receptors bind are not known. Since all of the isolated RNA was reverse transcribed, expressed TCRB transcripts were what got sequenced. The method was immunoSEQ multiplex PCR; TCRdb's version includes in-frame clones alone and lacks a portion of them. The sample shows 250,000 to 350,000 clones, about 15% of them seen only once. Material for sequencing was naive CD4+ T cells from blood. The receptor set was obtained from a man aged 18 to 35 with type 1 diabetes.

This chain connects TRBV2 to TRBJ2-7, with 7 bases fitting TRBD1. Germline CDR1 SNHLY, CDR2 FYNNEI. The CDR3 length is 18 residues. The V segment lost 3 bases and the J segment 3 bases; nucleotides outside the gene matches: 17. CDR3 coding DNA: TGTGCCAGCAGTGACGGAACAGGGGAATGGTTCTCCTTCTACGAGCAGTACTTC. This codes for CASSDGTGEWFSFYEQYF.

The J gene is TRBJ2-1, the V gene TRBV28; the D gene is possibly TRBD1 (6 bases). Looked up from germline, CDR1 is MDHEN and CDR2 is SYDVKM. The CDR3 is 14 residues long. Trimming removed 5 bases from V and 7 bases from J, with 15 bases in between. In nucleotides, the CDR3 is TGTGCCAGCAGTGGACAGCTCCGCGTAAATGAGCAGTTCTTC. It is translated as CASSGQLRVNEQFF. The variable domain in full, with the rest retrieved from reference TRBV28 and TRBJ2-1, is DVKVTQSSRYLVKRTGEKVFLECVQDMDHENMFWYRQDPGLGLRLIYFSYDVKMKEKGDIPEGYSVSREKKERFSLILESASTNQTSMYLCASSGQLRVNEQFFGPGTRLTVL.

V and J are TRBV5-1 and TRBJ1-1, with TRBD1 matching 7 bases. Germline CDR1 and CDR2: SGHRS and YFSETQ. CDR3 length: 14 residues. Trimming removed 6 bases from V and 1 base from J; junction bases left unmatched: 6. The CDR3 protein is CASTRDSSNTEAFF. CDR3 coding DNA: TGCGCCAGCACCCGGGACAGCTCGAACACTGAAGCTTTCTTT.

The chain has TRBV7-8 and TRBJ2-5, with 7 bases matching TRBD1. The J segment lost 4 bases and the V segment lost 3 bases, leaving 2 bases of the junction unmatched. The germline V gene encodes CDR1 SGHVS and CDR2 FQNEAQ. This CDR3 has 13 residues. The CDR3 DNA follows: TGTGCCAGCAGCTTCGCAGGGGGAGAGACCCAGTACTTC. It translates to CASSFAGGETQYF.

This clone was recorded a few times. The chain combines TRBV2 with TRBJ1-1; possibly TRBD1 for D (6 bases). The germline V and J ends were trimmed by 8 bases and 1 base, with 11 bases remaining between them. The CDR3 is 13 residues long. The germline V gene has CDR1 SNHLY and CDR2 FYNNEI. CDR3 residues: CASHGQQNTEAFF. For the CDR3, the DNA is TGTGCCAGCCATGGACAGCAGAACACTGAAGCTTTCTTT.

This clone appeared a few times. V gene TRBV30 combines with J gene TRBJ1-1, with D unresolved. The CDR3 spans 12 residues. Germline V lookup: CDR1 GTSNPN, CDR2 SVGIG (reference sequence). Trimming shortened V by 2 bases and J by 7 bases, and 11 bases separated the two germline ends. The CDR3 region is CAWSFQASEAFF. The DNA of the CDR3 is TGTGCCTGGAGTTTTCAGGCGAGTGAAGCTTTCTTT.

This chain links TRBV5-6 with TRBJ1-1, with D possibly matching TRBD1 (6 bases). V lost 9 bases to trimming and J lost 0 bases, with 15 bases between them. CDR3 length: 14 residues. Germline V lookup: CDR1 SGHDT, CDR2 YYEEEE. The CDR3 DNA is TGTGCCACCACCGGACAGACGGTGAACACTGAAGCTTTCTTT. Translating gives CATTGQTVNTEAFF.

The rearrangement uses TRBV29-1 and TRBJ1-1; D is unclear. Germline CDR1 reads SQVTM; CDR2 reads ANQGSEA. The germline V and J ends were trimmed by 4 bases and 4 bases, with 13 bases remaining between them. The CDR3 loop spans 13 amino acids. CDR3 in DNA: TGCAGCGTTGCCGGGTTTGGCGTCACTGAAGCTTTCTTT. Protein: CSVAGFGVTEAFF.

The chain is built from TRBV4-3 and TRBJ1-4; D ambiguous. The CDR3 runs to 12 residues. Between the trimmed V and J ends, which lost 4 bases and 5 bases, there was a span of 5 bases. Germline loops: CDR1 LGHNA, CDR2 YSLEER. CDR3 amino acids: CASSRRNEKLFF. The CDR3 DNA reads TGCGCCAGCAGCCGTCGGAATGAAAAACTGTTTTTT.

The J gene is TRBJ1-1, the V gene TRBV18; TRBD1 is a possible D gene (6 bases). There are 14 residues in the CDR3. CDR1 KGHSH and CDR2 LQKENI come from the germline V gene. V dropped 3 bases and J dropped 6 bases, with 14 bases sitting between them. The CDR3 loop is CASSPGTRSSEAFF. The DNA of the CDR3 is TGTGCCAGCTCACCCGGGACAAGGTCCTCTGAAGCTTTCTTT.